Many counts were recorded for the clone carrying this TCR beta chain. The entry originates in a study of regulatory T cells in long-lasting Graves disease. The germline V gene encodes CDR1 LGHDT and CDR2 YNNKEL (reference sequence). The V end lost 1 base, the J end lost 5 bases, and 8 bases lay between the germline ends. The CDR3 sequence is 13 residues long. Time point defined: newly diagnosed GD, antithyroid drugs for less than 3 months. The authors made the TCR library using RNA they extracted from PBMCs. Building of the TCR beta libraries involved iRepertoire HTBI primers and Arm-PCR of CDR3 regions. A single record per CDR3 protein comes from TCRdb applying MiXCR to the multiplex PCR reads. The sample carries 500,000 or so distinct CDR3 sequences, about 16% recorded once. These same data were also listed under a study on T cells in Graves' hyperthyroidism and ophthalmopathy.

The chain is built from TRBV3-1 and TRBJ1-1; no definite D call. Here the sequenced sample was peripheral blood mononuclear cells (PBMCs), taken at new diagnosis, from a patient treated with antithyroid drugs. The receptor was isolated from a woman aged 40 to 65 with Graves disease. DNA for the CDR3: TGTGCCAGCAGCCAAGTAGACGGTACTGAAGCTTTCTTT. Translated, it gives CASSQVDGTEAFF.